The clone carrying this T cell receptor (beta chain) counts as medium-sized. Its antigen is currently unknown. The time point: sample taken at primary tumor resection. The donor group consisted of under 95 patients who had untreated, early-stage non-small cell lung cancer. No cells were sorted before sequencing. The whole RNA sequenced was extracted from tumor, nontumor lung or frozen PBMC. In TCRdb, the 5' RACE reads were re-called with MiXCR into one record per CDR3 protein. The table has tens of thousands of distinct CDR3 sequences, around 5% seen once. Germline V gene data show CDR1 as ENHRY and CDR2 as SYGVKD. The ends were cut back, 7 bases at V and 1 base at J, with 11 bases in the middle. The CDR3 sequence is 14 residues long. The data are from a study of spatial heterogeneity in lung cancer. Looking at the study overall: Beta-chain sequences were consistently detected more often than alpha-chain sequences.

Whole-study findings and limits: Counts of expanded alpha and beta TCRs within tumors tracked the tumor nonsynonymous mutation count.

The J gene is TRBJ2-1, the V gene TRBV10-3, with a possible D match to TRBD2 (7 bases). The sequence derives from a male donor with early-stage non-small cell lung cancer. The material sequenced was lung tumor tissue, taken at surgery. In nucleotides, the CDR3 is TGTGCCATCATGGGAGGGGGATCCTACAATGAGCAGTTCTTC. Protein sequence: CAIMGGGSYNEQFF.